The 27 T cell receptor beta chains below all came from one sample that was sequenced in a study of blood T cell repertoires in COVID-19. The assay was immunoSEQ multiplex PCR, and TCRdb's table has in-frame clones only and misses some. The sample lists some 310,000 clones, almost 90% occurring once. Sequenced: peripheral blood. The receptors derive from a woman aged 40 to 50 with COVID-19, enrolled during active disease.

The chain joins TRBV12-3 or TRBV12-4 to TRBJ2-7, with 8 nucleotides matching TRBD1. The V gene end was trimmed by 7 bases and the J gene end by 5 bases; junction bases not matched to a gene: 7. The CDR3 has 13 residues. This CDR3 reads CASKRQGSHEQYF. CDR3 DNA: TGTGCCAGCAAGAGACAGGGGAGCCACGAGCAGTACTTC.

V usage is TRBV6-1 and J usage is TRBJ2-1, with 10 bases matching TRBD2. The CDR3 has 17 amino acids. CDR1 is MNHNS and CDR2 is SASEGT in the germline V gene. J gave up 4 bases and V 3 bases, and 9 bases lay outside the gene matches. The CDR3 spells CASSEDRLAGIYNEQFF. The CDR3 DNA reads TGTGCCAGCAGTGAGGATAGACTAGCGGGTATTTACAATGAGCAGTTCTTC.

The chain employs TRBV12-3 or TRBV12-4 and TRBJ2-1; D uncertain. Between the trimmed V and J ends, which lost 8 bases and 1 base, there was a span of 9 bases. There are 13 residues in the CDR3. In DNA form, the CDR3 reads TGTGCCAGCGGAGCCAATTCCTACAATGAGCAGTTCTTC. Protein: CASGANSYNEQFF.

J is TRBJ2-1 and V is TRBV5-1; TRBD1 matches at 7 bases. The V gene's germline CDR1 is SGHRS and CDR2 YFSETQ. V lost 4 bases, J lost 10 bases, and 14 bases stayed unmatched. This CDR3 is 15 amino acids long. CDR3 residues: CASSPRQGPTGEQFF. CDR3 nucleotides: TGCGCCAGCAGCCCAAGACAGGGCCCGACCGGCGAGCAGTTCTTC.

CDR3 coding DNA: TGTGCCAGCAGCTCACAGGGGGCGGGTAATCAGCCCCAGCATTTT. Translation: CASSSQGAGNQPQHF. The chain carries TRBV7-9 and TRBJ1-5, with TRBD1 matching over 9 bases. This CDR3 is 15 amino acids long. Losses at the gene ends were 4 bases for V and 4 bases for J; bases not matched to a gene: 5. Germline lookup yields CDR1 SEHNR and CDR2 FQNEAQ (reference sequence).

The CDR3 DNA follows: TGTGCCAGCAGCGTAGGCGACAGGGACTCCTACAATGAGCAGTTCTTC. This gives the protein CASSVGDRDSYNEQFF. This sequence joins TRBV9 and TRBJ2-1; 7 bases fit TRBD1. The V and J ends lost 0 bases and 0 bases, in that order; junction bases with no gene match: 3. This CDR3 contains 16 residues. Germline lookup yields CDR1 SGDLS and CDR2 YYNGEE.

The gene calls are TRBV2 and TRBJ2-7, with D maybe TRBD1 (5 bases). The V gene's germline CDR1 is SNHLY and CDR2 FYNNEI. Between the trimmed V and J ends, which lost 1 base and 6 bases, there was a span of 13 bases. This CDR3 spans 14 amino acids. Here the CDR3 reads CASSEGGGNTEQYF. As DNA, the CDR3 is TGTGCCAGCAGTGAAGGGGGCGGAAACACCGAGCAGTACTTC.

The rearrangement uses TRBV5-4 and TRBJ2-1; TRBD2 matches 7 bases. J gave up 7 bases and V 4 bases, and 11 bases lay outside the gene matches. CDR1 and CDR2 from the germline V gene are SGHNT and YYREEE (reference sequence). The CDR3 sequence is 15 residues long. CDR3 nucleotide sequence: TGTGCCAGCAGCCCTTGGACTAGGACGCGGAATGAGCAGTTCTTC. Protein: CASSPWTRTRNEQFF.

The chain is built from TRBV7-9 and TRBJ2-2; the D gene is possibly TRBD2 (6 bases). Trimming took 2 bases from V and 4 from J, leaving 11 bases between them. The CDR3 spans 15 residues. CDR1 is SEHNR and CDR2 is FQNEAQ in the germline V gene (reference sequence). CDR3 coding DNA: TGTGCCAGCAGCTTATGGGAGGCTCTCACCGGGGAGCTGTTTTTT. Translation gives CASSLWEALTGELFF.

The chain joins TRBV7-2 to TRBJ1-2, with unresolved D. The germline V gene has CDR1 SGHTA and CDR2 FQGNSA. The CDR3 has 14 residues. The germline V and J ends were trimmed by 5 bases and 5 bases, with 15 bases remaining between them. CDR3 region: CASSPAREGYGYTF. CDR3 DNA: TGTGCCAGCAGCCCCGCGCGGGAAGGGTATGGCTACACCTTC. The whole variable domain, remainder taken from reference TRBV7-2 and TRBJ1-2, is GAGVSQSPSNKVTEKGKDVELRCDPISGHTALYWYRQSLGQGLEFLIYFQGNSAPDKSGLPSDRFSAERTGGSVSTLTIQRTQQEDSAVYLCASSPAREGYGYTFGSGTRLTVV.

This chain uses TRBV5-1 with TRBJ1-1, with a possible D match to TRBD1 (6 bases). The CDR3 has 15 residues. With 2 bases removed from V and 4 bases from J, the gap between germline ends came to 15 bases. Germline lookup yields CDR1 SGHRS and CDR2 YFSETQ. In DNA form, the CDR3 reads TGCGCCAGCAGCTTCTCAGGGGCGGGTAGCACTGAAGCTTTCTTT. It codes for CASSFSGAGSTEAFF. Full variable domain (outside the CDR3, taken from reference TRBV5-1 and TRBJ1-1): KAGVTQTPRYLIKTRGQQVTLSCSPISGHRSVSWYQQTPGQGLQFLFEYFSETQRNKGNFPGRFSGRQFSNSRSEMNVSTLELGDSALYLCASSFSGAGSTEAFFGQGTRLTVV.

This clone has just a few counts. Other DNA sequences in the sample encode the same CDR3. This chain joins TRBV12-3 or TRBV12-4 and TRBJ1-1; TRBD1 is a possible D gene (5 bases). V lost 2 bases to trimming and J lost 2 bases, with 6 bases between them. The CDR3 is 13 amino acids. The CDR3 protein is CASSLQGNTEAFF. CDR3 sequence (DNA): TGTGCCAGCAGTTTACAGGGTAACACTGAAGCTTTCTTT.

This chain joins TRBV19 and TRBJ1-5; possible D gene TRBD1, 6 bases. This CDR3 spans 15 amino acids. The germline V gene has CDR1 LNHDA and CDR2 SQIVND (reference sequence). Trimming shortened V by 3 bases and J by 0 bases, and 9 bases separated the two germline ends. CDR3 sequence reads: CASSIIGGSNQPQHF. The CDR3 DNA reads as TGTGCCAGTAGTATCATAGGGGGTAGCAATCAGCCCCAGCATTTT.

V gene TRBV7-3 combines with J gene TRBJ1-3; D unresolved. V was clipped by 6 bases and J by 2 bases, with 8 bases between them. CDR3 length: 13 amino acids. CDR1 and CDR2 from the germline V gene are SGHTA and FQGTGA. The CDR3 DNA sequence: TGTGCCAGCAGAGAGCGCCCTGGAAACACCATATATTTT. Its protein is CASRERPGNTIYF.

A note on this clone: The sample has other DNA sequences that encode this CDR3 too. The V call is TRBV5-1, the J call TRBJ1-5, with TRBD1 as a possible D gene (5 bases). Trimming removed 0 bases at V and 2 bases at J, with 6 bases between. CDR1 and CDR2 from the germline V gene are SGHRS and YFSETQ. The CDR3 is 14 amino acids. The CDR3 DNA follows: TGCGCCAGCAGCTTGGAAGGGGGCAATCAGCCCCAGCATTTT. Its protein product is CASSLEGGNQPQHF.

The gene calls are TRBV19 and TRBJ1-2, with a tentative D call TRBD1 (6 bases). The CDR3 is 12 amino acids. Trimming took 5 bases from V and 7 from J, leaving 11 bases between them. CDR1 is LNHDA and CDR2 is SQIVND in the germline V gene (reference sequence). This CDR3 is CASSGRGSGYTF. DNA for the CDR3: TGTGCCAGTAGTGGCAGGGGTAGTGGCTACACCTTC.

The chain links TRBV11-2 to TRBJ1-2; possible D gene TRBD1, 6 bases. V shed 5 bases and J shed 5 bases, with 12 bases lying between them. The CDR3 extends over 13 amino acids. From germline, CDR1 is SGHAT and CDR2 FQNNGV. The CDR3 sequence: CASSPGTSYGYTF. The CDR3 DNA follows: TGTGCCAGCAGCCCCGGGACATCATATGGCTACACCTTC. The full variable domain, completed using reference TRBV11-2 and TRBJ1-2, is EAGVAQSPRYKIIEKRQSVAFWCNPISGHATLYWYQQILGQGPKLLIQFQNNGVVDDSQLPKDRFSAERLKGVDSTLKIQPAKLEDSAVYLCASSPGTSYGYTFGSGTRLTVV.

The V and J genes are TRBV7-2 and TRBJ2-2; TRBD2 is a possible D gene (6 bases). This CDR3 is built from 14 residues. Trimming cost V 6 bases and J 1 base, with 9 bases left between them. In germline, CDR1 is SGHTA, CDR2 FQGNSA. The CDR3 coding sequence is TGTGCCAGCAGGGAGGGCCGGAACACCGGGGAGCTGTTTTTT. It is translated as CASREGRNTGELFF.

The rearrangement links TRBV24-1 to TRBJ2-7; 8 bases are a match to TRBD1. The CDR3 consists of 15 residues. Germline V gene sequence: CDR1 KGHDR, CDR2 SFDVKD. Trimming took 2 bases from V and 4 from J; bases not matched to a gene: 6. The CDR3 loop is CATSDSGQGRYEQYF. The CDR3 coding sequence is TGTGCCACCAGTGATTCTGGACAGGGAAGGTACGAGCAGTACTTC.

Only a few counts were recorded for this clone. This rearrangement joins TRBV18 to TRBJ1-5; 8 bases line up with TRBD1. The junction had 4 bases not matched to a gene; V was cut back by 3 bases and J by 9 bases. Germline V gene sequence: CDR1 KGHSH, CDR2 LQKENI. This CDR3 is 13 amino acids long. The CDR3 sequence: CASSPTDRGPQHF. CDR3 DNA: TGTGCCAGCTCACCCACCGACAGGGGGCCCCAGCATTTT.

V gene TRBV7-8 combines with J gene TRBJ1-5; 8 nucleotides align to TRBD1. V trimming: 4 bases; J trimming: 5 bases; junction bases outside the gene matches: 7. This CDR3 contains 15 residues. Looked up from germline, CDR1 is SGHVS and CDR2 is FQNEAQ. This CDR3 is CASSSWTGPDQPQHF. CDR3 coding DNA: TGTGCCAGCAGCTCGTGGACAGGGCCGGATCAGCCCCAGCATTTT. Full variable domain (remainder filled in from reference TRBV7-8 and TRBJ1-5): GAGVSQSPRYKVAKRGQDVALRCDPISGHVSLFWYQQALGQGPEFLTYFQNEAQLDKSGLPSDRFFAERPEGSVSTLKIQRTQQEDSAVYLCASSSWTGPDQPQHFGDGTRLSIL.

This sequence joins TRBV6-5 and TRBJ2-7; 10 bases map to TRBD1. The ends lost 7 bases at V and 12 bases at J; junction bases unmatched: 18. Germline V CDR1 and CDR2: MNHEY, SVGAGI. The CDR3 covers 15 residues. In DNA form, the CDR3 reads TGTGCCAGCATTCCCGCCCCGGGACAGGGGAATCGGCCGTACTTC. The encoded protein is CASIPAPGQGNRPYF.

The chain couples TRBV5-1 to TRBJ1-4, with 8 bases lining up with TRBD1. Germline V CDR1 and CDR2: SGHRS, YFSETQ. With 4 bases clipped from V and 3 bases from J, the junction kept 5 bases outside the gene matches. This CDR3 region has 15 residues. The CDR3 loop is CASSGGTGPNEKLFF. The DNA for the CDR3 is TGCGCCAGCAGCGGGGGGACAGGTCCTAATGAAAAACTGTTTTTT.

This clone was seen a single time. The chain recombines TRBV19 with TRBJ1-1; possible D gene TRBD1, 6 bases. This CDR3 has 15 residues. In germline, CDR1 is LNHDA, CDR2 SQIVND (reference sequence). Trimming removed 6 bases at V and 5 bases at J, with 19 bases between. The CDR3 DNA reads as TGTGCCAGTAGGTGGAACAGGGACCCGACGACTGAAGCTTTCTTT. It encodes CASRWNRDPTTEAFF.

This clone was counted only a few times. This chain connects TRBV2 to TRBJ1-5; 9 positions match TRBD1. The J segment lost 7 bases and the V segment lost 6 bases, leaving 7 bases of the junction unmatched. Germline loops: CDR1 SNHLY, CDR2 FYNNEI. This CDR3 comprises 14 residues. CDR3 DNA: TGTGCCAGCAGCTTGGGACAGGGAGAACAGCCCCAGCATTTT. Translating it yields CASSLGQGEQPQHF.

The V gene is TRBV6-5, the J gene TRBJ1-2, with D possibly matching TRBD1 (6 bases). Germline loops: CDR1 MNHEY, CDR2 SVGAGI. This CDR3 has 13 amino acids. Trimming shortened V by 5 bases and J by 8 bases, and 15 bases separated the two germline ends. For the CDR3, the DNA is TGTGCCAGCAGTCCGAGGGGGTACGACGGCTACACCTTC. Its translation: CASSPRGYDGYTF.

The chain combines TRBV7-9 with TRBJ2-1; possible D gene TRBD1, 5 bases. V lost 5 bases and J lost 4, with 12 bases in between. Germline assignment: CDR1 SEHNR and CDR2 FQNEAQ (reference sequence). The CDR3 has 14 amino acids. The CDR3 loop is CASSPPGAYNEQFF. CDR3 nucleotide sequence: TGTGCCAGCAGCCCCCCTGGGGCGTACAATGAGCAGTTCTTC. The whole variable domain, remainder taken from reference TRBV7-9 and TRBJ2-1, is DTGVSQNPRHKITKRGQNVTFRCDPISEHNRLYWYRQTLGQGPEFLTYFQNEAQLEKSRLLSDRFSAERPKGSFSTLEIQRTEQGDSAMYLCASSPPGAYNEQFFGPGTRLTVL.